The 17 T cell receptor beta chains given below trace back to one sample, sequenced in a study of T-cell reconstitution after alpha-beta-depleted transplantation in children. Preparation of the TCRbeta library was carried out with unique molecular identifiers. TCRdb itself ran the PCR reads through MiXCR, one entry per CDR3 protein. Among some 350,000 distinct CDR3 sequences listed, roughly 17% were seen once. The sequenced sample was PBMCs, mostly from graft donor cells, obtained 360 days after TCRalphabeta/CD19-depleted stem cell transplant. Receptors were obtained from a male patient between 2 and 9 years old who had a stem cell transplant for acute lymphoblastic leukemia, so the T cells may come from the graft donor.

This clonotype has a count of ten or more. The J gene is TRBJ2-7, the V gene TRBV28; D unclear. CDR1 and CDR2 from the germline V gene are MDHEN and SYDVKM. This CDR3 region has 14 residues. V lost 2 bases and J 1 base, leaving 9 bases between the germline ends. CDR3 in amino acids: CASSLREGSYEQYF. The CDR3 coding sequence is TGTGCCAGCAGTTTAAGGGAAGGGTCCTACGAGCAGTACTTC.

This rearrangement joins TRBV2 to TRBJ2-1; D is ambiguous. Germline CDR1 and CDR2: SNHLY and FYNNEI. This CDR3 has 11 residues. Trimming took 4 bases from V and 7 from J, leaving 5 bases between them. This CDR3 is CASSGRNEQFF. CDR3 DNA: TGTGCCAGCAGTGGTAGGAATGAGCAGTTCTTC.

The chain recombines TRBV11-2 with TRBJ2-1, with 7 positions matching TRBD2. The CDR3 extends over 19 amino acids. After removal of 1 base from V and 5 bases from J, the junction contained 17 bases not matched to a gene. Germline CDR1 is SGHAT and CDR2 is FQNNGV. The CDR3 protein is CASSLGNPQIAGDHNEQFF. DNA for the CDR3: TGTGCCAGCAGCTTAGGGAATCCCCAGATCGCGGGGGATCACAATGAGCAGTTCTTC.

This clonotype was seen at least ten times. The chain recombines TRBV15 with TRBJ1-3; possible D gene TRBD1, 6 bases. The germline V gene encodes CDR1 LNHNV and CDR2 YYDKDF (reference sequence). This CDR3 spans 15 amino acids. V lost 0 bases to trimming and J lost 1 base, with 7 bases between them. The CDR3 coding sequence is TGTGCCACCAGCAGAGACAGGGGTTCTGGAAACACCATATATTTT. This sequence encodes CATSRDRGSGNTIYF. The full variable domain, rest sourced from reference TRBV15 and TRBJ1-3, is DAMVIQNPRYQVTQFGKPVTLSCSQTLNHNVMYWYQQKSSQAPKLLFHYYDKDFNNEADTPDNFQSRRPNTSFCFLDIRSPGLGDTAMYLCATSRDRGSGNTIYFGEGSWLTVV.

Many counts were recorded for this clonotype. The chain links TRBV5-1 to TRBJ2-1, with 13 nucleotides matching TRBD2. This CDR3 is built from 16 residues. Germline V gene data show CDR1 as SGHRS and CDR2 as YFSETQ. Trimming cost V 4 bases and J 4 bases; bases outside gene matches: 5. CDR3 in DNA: TGCGCCAGCAGCGCGGGACTAGCGGGATTGTACAATGAGCAGTTCTTC. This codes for CASSAGLAGLYNEQFF.

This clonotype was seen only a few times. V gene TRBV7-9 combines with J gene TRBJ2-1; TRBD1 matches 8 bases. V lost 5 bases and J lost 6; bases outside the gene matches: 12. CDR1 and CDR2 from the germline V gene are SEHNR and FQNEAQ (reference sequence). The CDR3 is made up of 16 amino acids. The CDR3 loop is CASSTTRTGRGNEQFF. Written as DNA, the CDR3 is TGTGCCAGCAGCACAACTCGGACAGGGCGAGGCAATGAGCAGTTCTTC.

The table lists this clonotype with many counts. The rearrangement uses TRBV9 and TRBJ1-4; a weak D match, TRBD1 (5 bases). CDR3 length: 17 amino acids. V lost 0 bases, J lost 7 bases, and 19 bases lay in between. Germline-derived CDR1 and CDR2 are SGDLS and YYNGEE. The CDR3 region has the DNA TGTGCCAGCAGCGTAGACCCCTCCGGGGCTCAGGGTGAAAAACTGTTTTTT. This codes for CASSVDPSGAQGEKLFF.

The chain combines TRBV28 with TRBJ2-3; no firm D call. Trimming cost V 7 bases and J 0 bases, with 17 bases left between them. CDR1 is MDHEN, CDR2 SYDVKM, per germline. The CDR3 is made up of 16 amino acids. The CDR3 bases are TGTGCCAGCACCCCCGGTGCTAGACCTAGCACAGATACGCAGTATTTT. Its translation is CASTPGARPSTDTQYF.

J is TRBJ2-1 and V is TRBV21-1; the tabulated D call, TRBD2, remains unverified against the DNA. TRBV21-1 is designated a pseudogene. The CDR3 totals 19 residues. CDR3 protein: CASLLGGAGVVRHYNEQFF. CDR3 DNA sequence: TGTGCCAGCCTTTTGGGAGGAGCGGGGGTCGTTAGACACTACAATGAGCAGTTCTTC.

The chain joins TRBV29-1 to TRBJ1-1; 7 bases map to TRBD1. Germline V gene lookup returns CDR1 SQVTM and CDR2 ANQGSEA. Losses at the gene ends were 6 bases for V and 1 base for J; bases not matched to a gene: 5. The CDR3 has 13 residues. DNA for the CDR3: TGCAGCGTCCTAGGACAGGCGAACACTGAAGCTTTCTTT. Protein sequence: CSVLGQANTEAFF.

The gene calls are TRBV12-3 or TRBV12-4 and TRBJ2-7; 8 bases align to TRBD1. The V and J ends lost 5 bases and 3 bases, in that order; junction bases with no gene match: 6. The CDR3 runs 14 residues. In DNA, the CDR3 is TGTGCCAGCAGTACGACAGGGGTGGTCTACGAGCAGTACTTC. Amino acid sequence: CASSTTGVVYEQYF.

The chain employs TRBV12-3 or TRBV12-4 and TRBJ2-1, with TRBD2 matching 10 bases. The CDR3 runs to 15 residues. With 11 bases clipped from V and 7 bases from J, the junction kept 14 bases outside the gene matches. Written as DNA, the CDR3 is TGTGCCTCCCAAACCACTAGCGGGATGGGAAATGAGCAGTTCTTC. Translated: CASQTTSGMGNEQFF.

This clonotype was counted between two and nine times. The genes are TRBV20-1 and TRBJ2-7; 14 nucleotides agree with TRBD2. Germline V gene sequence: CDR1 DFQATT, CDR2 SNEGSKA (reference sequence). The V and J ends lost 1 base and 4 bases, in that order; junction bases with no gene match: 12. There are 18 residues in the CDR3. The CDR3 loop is CSARVRLAGGPVGYEQYF. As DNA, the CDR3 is TGCAGTGCTAGAGTTCGACTAGCGGGAGGGCCAGTCGGTTACGAGCAGTACTTC.

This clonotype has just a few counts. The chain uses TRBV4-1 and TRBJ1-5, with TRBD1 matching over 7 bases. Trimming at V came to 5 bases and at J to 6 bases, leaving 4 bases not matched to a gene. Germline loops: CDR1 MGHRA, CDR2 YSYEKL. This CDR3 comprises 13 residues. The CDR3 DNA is TGCGCCAGCAGCACCGGACAGGCTCAGCCCCAGCATTTT. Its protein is CASSTGQAQPQHF.

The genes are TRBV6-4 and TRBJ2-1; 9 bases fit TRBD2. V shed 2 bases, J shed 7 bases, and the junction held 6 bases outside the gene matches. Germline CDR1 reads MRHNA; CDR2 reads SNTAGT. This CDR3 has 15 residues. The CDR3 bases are TGTGCCAGCAGTGACGTGCTAGCGGGAATAAATGAGCAGTTCTTC. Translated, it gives CASSDVLAGINEQFF.

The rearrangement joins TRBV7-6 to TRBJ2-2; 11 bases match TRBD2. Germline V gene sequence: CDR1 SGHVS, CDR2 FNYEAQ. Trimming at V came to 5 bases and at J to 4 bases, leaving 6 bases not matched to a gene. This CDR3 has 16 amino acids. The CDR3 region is CASSRGLAEITGELFF. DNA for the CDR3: TGTGCCAGCAGCAGGGGACTAGCGGAAATCACCGGGGAGCTGTTTTTT.

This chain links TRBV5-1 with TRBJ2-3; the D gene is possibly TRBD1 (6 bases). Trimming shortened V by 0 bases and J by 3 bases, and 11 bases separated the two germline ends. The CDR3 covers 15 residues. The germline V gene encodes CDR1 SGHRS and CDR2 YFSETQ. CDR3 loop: CASSLVDSPTDTQYF. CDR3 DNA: TGCGCCAGCAGCTTGGTGGACAGCCCGACAGATACGCAGTATTTT.